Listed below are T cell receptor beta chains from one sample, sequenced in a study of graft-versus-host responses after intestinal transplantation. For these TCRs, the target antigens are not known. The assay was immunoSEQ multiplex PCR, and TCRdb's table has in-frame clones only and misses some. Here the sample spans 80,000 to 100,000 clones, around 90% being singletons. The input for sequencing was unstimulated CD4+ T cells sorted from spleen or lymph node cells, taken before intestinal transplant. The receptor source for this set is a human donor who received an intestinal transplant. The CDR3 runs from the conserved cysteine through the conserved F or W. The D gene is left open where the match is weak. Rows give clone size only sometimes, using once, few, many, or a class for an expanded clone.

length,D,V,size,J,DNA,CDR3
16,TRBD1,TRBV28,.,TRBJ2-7,TGTGCCAGCAGTTTCAGTATGAGGACAGGGCCCCACGAGCAGTACTTC,CASSFSMRTGPHEQYF
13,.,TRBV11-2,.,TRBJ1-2,TGTGCCAGCAGCTTATTCCGAGTGGATGGCTACACCTTC,CASSLFRVDGYTF
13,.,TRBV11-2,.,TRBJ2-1,TGTGCCAGCAGCTTCATAGCCCACAATGAGCAGTTCTTC,CASSFIAHNEQFF
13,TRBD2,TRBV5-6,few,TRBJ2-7,TGTGCCAGCAGTCCTCGGGGGGTGGGCGAGCAGTACTTC,CASSPRGVGEQYF
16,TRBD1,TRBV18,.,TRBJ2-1,TGTGCCAGCTCACAGGGACAGGGGGGCTCCTACAATGAGCAGTTCTTC,CASSQGQGGSYNEQFF
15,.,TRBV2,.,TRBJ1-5,TGTGCCAGCAGCCCCAACGCGGGGGATGCTCAGCCCCAGCATTTT,CASSPNAGDAQPQHF
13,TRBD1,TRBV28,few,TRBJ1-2,TGTGCCAGCAGTCCAGACAGGGCAAGAGGCTACACCTTC,CASSPDRARGYTF
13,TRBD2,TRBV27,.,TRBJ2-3,TGTGCCAGCAGTCCAATAGCGGGGAATTCGCAGTATTTT,CASSPIAGNSQYF
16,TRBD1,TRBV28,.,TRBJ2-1,TGTGCCAGCAGTTCGCTCCGGGACAGGGGGAACAATGAGCAGTTCTTC,CASSSLRDRGNNEQFF
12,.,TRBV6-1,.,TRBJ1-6,TGTGCCAGCAGTGTCCGTTCGAGACCCCTCCACTTT,CASSVRSRPLHF
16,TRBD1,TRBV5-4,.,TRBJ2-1,TGTGCCAGCAGTAGAGACAGGGCCAGCTCCTACAATGAGCAGTTCTTC,CASSRDRASSYNEQFF
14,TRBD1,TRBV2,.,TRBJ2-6,TGTGCCGGATTGACAGGGGCTGGGGCCAACGTCCTGACTTTC,CAGLTGAGANVLTF
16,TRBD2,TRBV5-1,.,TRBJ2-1,TGCGCCAGCAGCTTGGCCCTCGGGGGGGTCCACAATGAGCAGTTCTTC,CASSLALGGVHNEQFF
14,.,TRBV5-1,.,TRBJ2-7,TGCGCCAGCAGCGGGAGTCGGGCGGCCCACGAGCAGTACTTC,CASSGSRAAHEQYF
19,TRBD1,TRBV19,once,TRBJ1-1,TGTGCCAGTAGTACCAGCCCTAAGATTTCGACAGGGGTGAACACTGAAGCTTTCTTT,CASSTSPKISTGVNTEAFF
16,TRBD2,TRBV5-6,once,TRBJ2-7,TGTGCCAGCAGCTTGGGAGTAGCGGGTCCGTCGGGGGAGCAGTACTTC,CASSLGVAGPSGEQYF
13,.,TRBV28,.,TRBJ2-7,TGTGCCAGCAGTTTCGGCAGGTTTTACGAGCAGTACTTC,CASSFGRFYEQYF
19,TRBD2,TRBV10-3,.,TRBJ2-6,TGTGCCATCAGTGGGGCTAGCGGGAGGGGAATCTCTGGGGCCAACGTCCTGACTTTC,CAISGASGRGISGANVLTF
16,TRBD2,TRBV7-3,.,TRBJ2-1,TGTGCCAGCAGCTTAATGGCTAGCGGGATTTACAATGAGCAGTTCTTC,CASSLMASGIYNEQFF
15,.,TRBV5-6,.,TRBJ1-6,TGTGCCAGCAGCTTGCAGGGAACGTATAATTCACCCCTCCACTTT,CASSLQGTYNSPLHF
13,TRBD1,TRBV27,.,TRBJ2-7,TGTGCCAGCAGTGCTCAACGACAGGGGCGGGCGTACTTC,CASSAQRQGRAYF
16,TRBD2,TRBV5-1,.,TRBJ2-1,TGCGCCAGCAGCTTGGCCGGGACTAGCGGGAACAATGAGCAGTTCTTC,CASSLAGTSGNNEQFF
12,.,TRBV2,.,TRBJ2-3,TGTGCCAGCAAAGCAGGGACAGATACGCAGTATTTT,CASKAGTDTQYF
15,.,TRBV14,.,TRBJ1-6,TGTGCCAGCAGCCAGACGGGTAATGGTAATTCACCCCTCCACTTT,CASSQTGNGNSPLHF
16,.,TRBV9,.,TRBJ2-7,TGTGCCAGCAGCGTATCAAAGGGCAGGGGTCTCTACGAGCAGTACTTC,CASSVSKGRGLYEQYF
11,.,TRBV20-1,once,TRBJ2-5,TGCAGTGCTAGGCCGGAAGAGACCCAGTACTTC,CSARPEETQYF
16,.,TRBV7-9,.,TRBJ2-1,TGTGCCAGCAGCTCAAAGGGGGGGCCTATCTACAATGAGCAGTTCTTC,CASSSKGGPIYNEQFF
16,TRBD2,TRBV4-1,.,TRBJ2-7,TGCGCCAGCAGCCCAGATAGCGGGTACTACTCCTACGAGCAGTACTTC,CASSPDSGYYSYEQYF
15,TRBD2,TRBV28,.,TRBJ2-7,TGTGCCAGCAGTCCAACCGGACTAGGGCCCTACGAGCAGTACTTC,CASSPTGLGPYEQYF
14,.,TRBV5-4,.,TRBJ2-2,TGTGCCAGCAGCCACAGGGTTAACACCGGGGAGCTGTTTTTT,CASSHRVNTGELFF
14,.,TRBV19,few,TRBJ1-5,TGTGCCAGTAGTATAGTTGACAGAGATCAGCCCCAGCATTTT,CASSIVDRDQPQHF
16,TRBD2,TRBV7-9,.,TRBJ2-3,TGTGCCAGCAGCTCAAGGAGTAGCGGGCTAACAGATACGCAGTATTTT,CASSSRSSGLTDTQYF
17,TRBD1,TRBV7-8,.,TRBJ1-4,TGTGCCAGCAGCCGAACAGGGGGCGAAAGGACTAATGAAAAACTGTTTTTT,CASSRTGGERTNEKLFF
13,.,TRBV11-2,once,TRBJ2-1,TGTGCCAGCAGTCCGGACAGTTTCTCGTTACAGTTCTTC,CASSPDSFSLQFF
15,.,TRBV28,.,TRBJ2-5,TGTGCCAGCAGTTTTTCAGGAGGGCGGCAAGAGACCCAGTACTTC,CASSFSGGRQETQYF
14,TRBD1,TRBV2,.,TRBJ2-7,TGTGCCAGCAGTAAAAACAGGGGGATCTACGAGCAGTACTTC,CASSKNRGIYEQYF
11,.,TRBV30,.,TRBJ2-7,TGTGCCTGGGAACAAGCGAGGGAGCAGTACTTC,CAWEQAREQYF
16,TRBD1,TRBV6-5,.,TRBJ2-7,TGTGCCAGCAGTTACACCGGACAGGGCCTTGCCTACGAGCAGTACTTC,CASSYTGQGLAYEQYF
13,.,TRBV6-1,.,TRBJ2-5,TGTGCCAGCAGTGTACTAGCAGGGGAGACCCAGTACTTC,CASSVLAGETQYF
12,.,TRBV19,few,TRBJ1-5,TGTGCCAGTAGTAGGTCGGGTCAGCCCCAGCATTTT,CASSRSGQPQHF
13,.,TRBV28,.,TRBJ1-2,TGTGCCAGCAGTGGTACAGGGTATTATGGCTACACCTTC,CASSGTGYYGYTF
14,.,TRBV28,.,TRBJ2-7,TGTGCCAGCAGTTTGGCCCCGGGGGCCTACGAGCAGTACTTC,CASSLAPGAYEQYF
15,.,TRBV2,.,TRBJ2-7,TGTGCCAGCTGCCTTGACAGGACTTCGATCTACGAGCAGTACTTC,CASCLDRTSIYEQYF
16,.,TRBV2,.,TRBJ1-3,TGTGCCAGCAGCGCAGGACAGTCCTACTCTGGAAACACCATATATTTT,CASSAGQSYSGNTIYF
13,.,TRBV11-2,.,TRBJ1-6,TGTGCCAGCAGCTGGGAGGGCGACTCACCCCTCCACTTT,CASSWEGDSPLHF
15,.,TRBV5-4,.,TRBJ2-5,TGTGCCAGCAGCTCCAAGGCGGGCCCAGAAGAGACCCAGTACTTC,CASSSKAGPEETQYF
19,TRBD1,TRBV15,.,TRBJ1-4,TGTGCCACCAGCAGAGATCGAGGGGGCGAATACGAACATAATGAAAAACTGTTTTTT,CATSRDRGGEYEHNEKLFF
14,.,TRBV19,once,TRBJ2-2,TGTGCCAGTAGATCGGACAGCTACACCGGGGAGCTGTTTTTT,CASRSDSYTGELFF
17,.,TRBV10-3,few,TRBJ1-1,TGTGCCATCAGTGAGTCGAGGGGGACGGCCCTGAACACTGAAGCTTTCTTT,CAISESRGTALNTEAFF
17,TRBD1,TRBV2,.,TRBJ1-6,TGTGCCAGCATTATTAACCGGGGACAGGGGAAGAATTCACCCCTCCACTTT,CASIINRGQGKNSPLHF
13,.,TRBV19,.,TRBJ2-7,TGTGCCAGTAGTATAGGGGGCAGCTACGAGCAGTACTTC,CASSIGGSYEQYF
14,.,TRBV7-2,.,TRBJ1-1,TGTGCCAGCAGGACACAGGGCGGCAACACTGAAGCTTTCTTT,CASRTQGGNTEAFF